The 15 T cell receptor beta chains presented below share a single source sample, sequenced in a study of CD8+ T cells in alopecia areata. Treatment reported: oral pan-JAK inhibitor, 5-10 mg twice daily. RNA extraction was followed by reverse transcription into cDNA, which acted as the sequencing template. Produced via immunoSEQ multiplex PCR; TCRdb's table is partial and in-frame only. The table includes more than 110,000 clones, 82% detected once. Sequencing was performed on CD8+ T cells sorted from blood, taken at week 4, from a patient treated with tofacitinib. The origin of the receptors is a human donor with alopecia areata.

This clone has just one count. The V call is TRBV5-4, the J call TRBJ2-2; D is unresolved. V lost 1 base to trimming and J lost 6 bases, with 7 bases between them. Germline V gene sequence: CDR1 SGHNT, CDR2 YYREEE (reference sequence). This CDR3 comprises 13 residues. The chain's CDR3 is CASSLSLSGELFF. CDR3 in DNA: TGTGCCAGCAGCTTGTCCTTATCCGGGGAGCTGTTTTTT.

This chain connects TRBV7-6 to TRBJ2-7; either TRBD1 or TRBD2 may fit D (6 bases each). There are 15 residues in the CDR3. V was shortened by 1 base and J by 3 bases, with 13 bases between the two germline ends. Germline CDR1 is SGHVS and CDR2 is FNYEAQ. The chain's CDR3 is CASSLEQGLGYEQYF. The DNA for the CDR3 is TGTGCCAGCAGCTTAGAACAGGGACTTGGCTACGAGCAGTACTTC.

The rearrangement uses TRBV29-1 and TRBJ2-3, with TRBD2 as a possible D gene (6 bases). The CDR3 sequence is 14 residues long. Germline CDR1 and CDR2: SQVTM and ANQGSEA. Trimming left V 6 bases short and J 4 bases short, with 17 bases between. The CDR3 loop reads CSVPGAAGPDTQYF. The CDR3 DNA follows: TGCAGCGTCCCGGGAGCTGCTGGTCCAGATACGCAGTATTTT.

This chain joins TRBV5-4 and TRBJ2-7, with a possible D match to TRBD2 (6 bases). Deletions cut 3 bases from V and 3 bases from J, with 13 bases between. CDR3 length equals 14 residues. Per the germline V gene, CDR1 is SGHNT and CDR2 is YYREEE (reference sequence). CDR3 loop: CASSSPGRNYEQYF. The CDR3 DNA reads TGTGCCAGCAGCTCCCCCGGGAGAAACTACGAGCAGTACTTC.

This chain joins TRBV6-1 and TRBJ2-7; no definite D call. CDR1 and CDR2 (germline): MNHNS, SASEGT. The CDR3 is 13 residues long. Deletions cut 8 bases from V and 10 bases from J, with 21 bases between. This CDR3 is CASAIRSRASQYF. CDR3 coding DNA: TGTGCCAGCGCTATCCGGTCTCGGGCGTCCCAGTACTTC.

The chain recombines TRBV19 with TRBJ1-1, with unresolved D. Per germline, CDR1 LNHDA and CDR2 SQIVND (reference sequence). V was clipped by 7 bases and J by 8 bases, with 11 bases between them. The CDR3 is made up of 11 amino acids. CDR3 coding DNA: TGTGCCAGTACTATCGGTCTCGAAGCTTTCTTT. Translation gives CASTIGLEAFF.

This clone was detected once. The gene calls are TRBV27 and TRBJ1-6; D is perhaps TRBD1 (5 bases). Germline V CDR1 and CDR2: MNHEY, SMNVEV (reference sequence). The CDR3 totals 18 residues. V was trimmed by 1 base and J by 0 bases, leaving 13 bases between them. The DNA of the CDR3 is TGTGCCAGCAGTTTATTCAGGGCCTTTAGCTCCTATAATTCACCCCTCCACTTT. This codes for CASSLFRAFSSYNSPLHF.

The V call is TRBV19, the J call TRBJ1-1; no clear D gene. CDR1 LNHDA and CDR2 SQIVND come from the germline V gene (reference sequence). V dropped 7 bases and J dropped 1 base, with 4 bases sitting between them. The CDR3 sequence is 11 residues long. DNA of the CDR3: TGTGCCAGTACCTCGAACACTGAAGCTTTCTTT. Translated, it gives CASTSNTEAFF.

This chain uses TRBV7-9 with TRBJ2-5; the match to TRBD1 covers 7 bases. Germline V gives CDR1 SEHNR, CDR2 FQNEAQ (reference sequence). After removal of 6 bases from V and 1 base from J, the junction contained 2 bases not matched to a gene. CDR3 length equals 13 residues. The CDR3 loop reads CASRRDSQETQYF. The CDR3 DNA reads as TGTGCCAGCAGGAGGGACAGCCAAGAGACCCAGTACTTC.

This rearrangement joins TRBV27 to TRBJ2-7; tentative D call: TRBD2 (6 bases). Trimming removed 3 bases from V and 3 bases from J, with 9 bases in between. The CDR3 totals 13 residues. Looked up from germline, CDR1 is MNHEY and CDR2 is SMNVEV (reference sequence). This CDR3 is CASSFAGSYEQYF. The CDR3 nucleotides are TGTGCCAGCAGTTTCGCCGGGAGCTACGAGCAGTACTTC.

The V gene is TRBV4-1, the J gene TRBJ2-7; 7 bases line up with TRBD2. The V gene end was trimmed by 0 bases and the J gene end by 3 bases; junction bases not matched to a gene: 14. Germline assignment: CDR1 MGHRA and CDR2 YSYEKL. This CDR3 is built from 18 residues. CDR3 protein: CASSQEEASGTPIYEQYF. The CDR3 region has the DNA TGCGCCAGCAGCCAAGAAGAGGCTAGCGGTACTCCTATCTACGAGCAGTACTTC.

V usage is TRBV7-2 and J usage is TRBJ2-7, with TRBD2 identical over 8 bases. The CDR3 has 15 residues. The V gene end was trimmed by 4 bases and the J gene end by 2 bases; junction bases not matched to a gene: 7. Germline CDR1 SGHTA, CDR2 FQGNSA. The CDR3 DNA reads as TGTGCCAGCAGCTCCCAGACCGGGGGGGCCTACGAGCAGTACTTC. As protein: CASSSQTGGAYEQYF.

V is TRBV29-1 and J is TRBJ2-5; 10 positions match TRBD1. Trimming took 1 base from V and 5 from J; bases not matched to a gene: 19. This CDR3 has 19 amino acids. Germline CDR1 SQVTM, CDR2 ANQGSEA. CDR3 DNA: TGCAGCGTTGAAGTCATTCCTTCGACAGGGGGCGCGGCGCGGGAGACCCAGTACTTC. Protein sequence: CSVEVIPSTGGAARETQYF. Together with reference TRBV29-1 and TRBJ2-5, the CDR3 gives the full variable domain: SAVISQKPSRDICQRGTSLTIQCQVDSQVTMMFWYRQQPGQSLTLIATANQGSEATYESGFVIDKFPISRPNLTFSTLTVSNMSPEDSSIYLCSVEVIPSTGGAARETQYFGPGTRLLVL.

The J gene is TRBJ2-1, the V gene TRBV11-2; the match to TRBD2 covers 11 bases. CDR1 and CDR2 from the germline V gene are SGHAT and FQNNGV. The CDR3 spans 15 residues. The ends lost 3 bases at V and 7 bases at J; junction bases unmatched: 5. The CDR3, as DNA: TGTGCCAGCAGCTTTCTTAGCGGGGGGGCTAATGAGCAGTTCTTC. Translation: CASSFLSGGANEQFF.

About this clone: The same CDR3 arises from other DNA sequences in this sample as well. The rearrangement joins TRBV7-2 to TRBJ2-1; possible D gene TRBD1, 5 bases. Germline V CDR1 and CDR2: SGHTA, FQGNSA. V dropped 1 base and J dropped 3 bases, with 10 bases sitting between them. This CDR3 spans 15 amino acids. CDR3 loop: CASSLGQGSYNEQFF. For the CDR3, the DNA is TGTGCCAGCAGCTTAGGGCAGGGAAGCTACAATGAGCAGTTCTTC.